This TCR beta chain was found in a study of blood T cells in healthy people across ages. Alongside a J-beta primer mix, a sample-barcoded 5' primer served in a second PCR lasting 7 to 11 cycles. Sequencing recovered at least 2.5 million CDR3-containing paired-end reads from each sample. Via MiXCR, TCRdb re-called the 5' RACE reads, giving one row per CDR3 protein. The top ten clones hold just under 25% of a sample with about 600,000 distinct CDR3 sequences, roughly 43% of them seen once. V was cut by 11 bases and J by 0 bases, with 13 bases left in between. Germline V gene lookup returns CDR1 MNHEY and CDR2 SVGEGT. The CDR3 contains 13 residues. This clonotype turned up a few times.

The receptor was isolated from a man aged 80 or over in good health. Sequenced sample: blood. J is TRBJ1-1 and V is TRBV6-2 or TRBV6-3; no definite D call. The CDR3 region has the DNA TGTGCCTGCCAAAGACTGATGAACACTGAAGCTTTCTTT. This sequence encodes CACQRLMNTEAFF.